This TCR beta chain is from a study of shared clonotypes between healthy human individuals. With 0 bases removed from V and 0 bases from J, the gap between germline ends came to 5 bases. The V gene's germline CDR1 is LGHNA and CDR2 YNFKEQ. The CDR3 spans 14 residues. Study-wide results and limits: Sorted-subset sequencing was shown by rarefaction to be incomplete despite large depth.

Donors had no recently reported acute infections or vaccinations and were HIV-negative. The sample holds a few counts of this clone. Its antigen is still unknown. Other DNA sequences from this sample encode an identical CDR3 as well. Libraries were prepared by immunoSEQ multiplex PCR; TCRdb keeps only in-frame clonotypes and omits some of them. The sample holds about 2.3 million clones, roughly 90% seen once. The chain joins TRBV4-2 to TRBJ1-1; D gene uncertain. Sequenced material: naive CD4+ T cells from PBMCs. Subset noted: CD45RA+ positively selected. The receptor was derived from a man aged 18 to 29 in good health. Some clones in this sample may be carry-over from other donors' samples. In DNA form, the CDR3 reads TGTGCCAGCAGCCAAGAACTGATGAACACTGAAGCTTTCTTT. Residues: CASSQELMNTEAFF.